Included here is one TCR beta chain sequence, with context. These data come from a study of blood T cell repertoires in COVID-19. The overall study: Acute-phase and convalescent COVID-19 samples originated in the United States, Italy and Spain. PBMCs, B-cell-depleted T cells, or T cells provided the cDNA or gDNA that made up the material.

As processed by the authors: Using reference gene primer amplification, nucleated cell counts were estimated. Only in-frame clones appear in the TCRdb table, and some are missing; sequencing was by immunoSEQ multiplex PCR. That table supplies the V and J calls and clone size; D and trimming were determined from the DNA. The sample has about 360,000 clones, about 88% seen once. The CDR3 has 15 amino acids. V was pared by 1 base and J by 7 bases, with 9 bases of the junction left unmatched. In germline, CDR1 is MGHDK, CDR2 SYGVNS. Sequencing input: peripheral blood. The TCR was taken from a human donor in a cohort sampled during active COVID-19. The chain couples TRBV25-1 to TRBJ1-1; 7 bases are shared with TRBD1. For the CDR3, the DNA is TGTGCCAGCAGTGAATTCGCAGGGGGGAAGGATGAAGCTTTCTTT. This translates into CASSEFAGGKDEAFF. Drawing the rest from reference TRBV25-1 and TRBJ1-1, the complete variable domain is EADIYQTPRYLVIGTGKKITLECSQTMGHDKMYWYQQDPGMELHLIHYSYGVNSTEKGDLSSESTVSRIRTEHFPLTLESARPSHTSQYLCASSEFAGGKDEAFFGQGTRLTVV.